This passage covers 16 T cell receptor beta chains from one sample sequenced in a study of breast tumors, draining lymph nodes, adjacent tissues. Samples came from axillary lymph nodes draining the breast cancer. TCRdb called the multiplex PCR reads again in MiXCR, with one record for every CDR3 protein. The repertoire holds 190,000 or so distinct CDR3 sequences, with 31% as singletons. The sample taken for sequencing was axillary lymph node tissue. These receptors were taken from a female donor with breast cancer. Some clones in this sample may be carry-over from other donors' samples.

This clonotype was seen a few times. The CDR3 reads CASSYYSGGDEQFF. Here the CDR3 DNA reads TGTGCCAGCAGTTACTACTCAGGGGGCGATGAGCAGTTCTTC. The genes are TRBV6-5 and TRBJ2-1; 8 nucleotides line up with TRBD1. The CDR3 runs to 14 residues. V lost 1 base, J lost 8 bases, and 4 bases stayed unmatched. Germline V gives CDR1 MNHEY, CDR2 SVGAGI.

This clonotype was counted only a few times. A clone one base away is much larger, so this may be a read error. The chain recombines TRBV10-3 with TRBJ2-7; perhaps TRBD2 as D (7 bases). Looked up from germline, CDR1 is ENHRY and CDR2 is SYGVKD. CDR3 length: 15 amino acids. Between the trimmed V and J ends, which lost 2 bases and 3 bases, there was a span of 14 bases. The CDR3 is CAISEEAGAGYEQYF. In DNA form, the CDR3 reads TGTGCCATCAGTGAGGAGGCGGGGGCAGGCTACGAGCAGTACTTC.

Remarks on this clonotype: The CDR3 does not end in the conserved phenylalanine or tryptophan, so this is likely a read error. Because the CDR3's place on the DNA is in doubt, the DNA is left out and the CDR3 is given as listed by TCRdb. The chain carries TRBV12-3 or TRBV12-4 and TRBJ2-1; the table calls TRBD2, which could not be checked here. Both ends counted, the CDR3 spans 9 residues. CDR3: CASSLVEGL.

In regard to this clonotype: The final CDR3 position lacks the conserved phenylalanine or tryptophan, pointing to a likely read error. No DNA is shown, since the ends of the CDR3 on it are uncertain; the CDR3 is the one TCRdb lists. The CDR3 spells CASSLFAGRNT. The chain uses TRBV7-2 and TRBJ2-1; TRBD1 was called by the table and not checked on the DNA. The germline gives CDR1 SGHTA, CDR2 FQGNSA. With termini counted, the CDR3 has 11 amino acids.

This clonotype came up many times. The rearrangement links TRBV7-3 to TRBJ2-1, with D possibly TRBD2 on 6 matching bases. The germline CDR1 and CDR2 sequences are SGHTA and FQGTGA. The CDR3 runs 15 residues. V was cut by 1 base and J by 8 bases, with 15 bases left in between. The CDR3 nucleotides read TGTGCCAGCAGCTTAAGCGGGGCAGGATGGGATGAGCAGTTCTTC. Amino acids: CASSLSGAGWDEQFF.

This clonotype was observed at least ten times. This chain joins TRBV11-2 and TRBJ2-1; D is unresolved. V lost 1 base and J lost 11, with 15 bases in between. The length of the CDR3 is 14 residues. Germline V lookup: CDR1 SGHAT, CDR2 FQNNGV. The CDR3 loop reads CASSLGQQRAQQFF. As DNA, the CDR3 is TGTGCCAGCAGCTTAGGTCAACAACGAGCGCAGCAGTTCTTC.

The V gene is TRBV5-1, the J gene TRBJ1-1, with D tentatively TRBD1 (5 bases). The CDR3 sequence is 13 residues long. Looked up from germline, CDR1 is SGHRS and CDR2 is YFSETQ. The V gene lost 2 bases and the J gene lost 5 bases, with 10 bases spanning the gap. CDR3 sequence: CASSFSGITEAFF. The CDR3, as DNA: TGCGCCAGCAGCTTTTCAGGGATTACTGAAGCTTTCTTT.

At least ten counts were recorded for this clonotype. V usage is TRBV9 and J usage is TRBJ2-3; 7 bases agree with TRBD2. Germline CDR1 SGDLS, CDR2 YYNGEE. CDR3 size: 14 residues. J was trimmed by 2 bases and V by 3 bases; bases with no gene match: 3. The CDR3 is CASSAGTTTDTQYF. CDR3 nucleotide sequence: TGTGCCAGCAGCGCCGGGACTACCACAGATACGCAGTATTTT.

The rearrangement joins TRBV14 to TRBJ2-1; D is possibly TRBD2 (9 bases). CDR3 length equals 19 residues. Trimming cost V 2 bases and J 7 bases, with 27 bases left between them. The V gene's germline CDR1 is SGHDN and CDR2 FVKESK. The CDR3 region has the DNA TGTGCCAGCAGCCAAATGGAGGACCTCCAGGGGGCGGGGGGGAATGAGCAGTTCTTC. Translated: CASSQMEDLQGAGGNEQFF.

This clonotype has a count of ten or more. This chain connects TRBV4-1 to TRBJ2-7; no clear D. V lost 4 bases and J lost 6, with 16 bases in between. This CDR3 spans 14 amino acids. The germline V gene encodes CDR1 MGHRA and CDR2 YSYEKL. In DNA form, the CDR3 reads TGCGCCAGCAGCCTTCGGACGGGTTCGGGCGAGCAGTACTTC. This sequence encodes CASSLRTGSGEQYF.

The V and J genes are TRBV12-3 or TRBV12-4 and TRBJ2-7, with D uncertain. CDR3 length: 13 amino acids. The ends were cut back, 3 bases at V and 3 bases at J, with 9 bases in the middle. As DNA, the CDR3 is TGTGCCAGCAGTTTCTTTGGTTACTACGAGCAGTACTTC. It codes for CASSFFGYYEQYF.

The CDR3 nucleotides read TGTGCCAGCAGCGGAGCTTACTGGGGGGATGGCTACACCTTC. Translating gives CASSGAYWGDGYTF. The genes are TRBV7-2 and TRBJ1-2, with TRBD1 as a possible D gene (5 bases). Germline values: CDR1 SGHTA, CDR2 FQGNSA. CDR3 length: 14 residues. Trimming took 5 bases from V and 6 from J, leaving 16 bases between them.

This clonotype was seen at least ten times. This chain uses TRBV20-1 with TRBJ1-2; 11 bases map to TRBD1. The V gene's germline CDR1 is DFQATT and CDR2 SNEGSKA (reference sequence). The CDR3 is made up of 15 amino acids. V was pared by 6 bases and J by 3 bases, with 9 bases of the junction left unmatched. CDR3 protein: CSALDRGRLDYGYTF. In DNA, the CDR3 is TGCAGTGCCTTGGACAGGGGGCGGCTCGACTATGGCTACACCTTC.

This clonotype was observed at least ten times. V is TRBV5-4 and J is TRBJ2-7, with D perhaps TRBD2 (6 bases). CDR3 size: 12 residues. The germline V and J ends were trimmed by 5 bases and 6 bases, with 12 bases remaining between them. The germline CDR1 and CDR2 sequences are SGHNT and YYREEE (reference sequence). The chain's CDR3 is CASSNQGLEQYF. For the CDR3, the DNA is TGTGCCAGCAGTAACCAGGGACTCGAGCAGTACTTC.

The chain employs TRBV27 and TRBJ2-1; tentatively, D is TRBD1 or TRBD2 (7 bases each). The CDR3 contains 15 residues. CDR1 MNHEY and CDR2 SMNVEV come from the germline V gene (reference sequence). V lost 6 bases to trimming and J lost 6 bases, with 18 bases between them. CDR3 region: CASRLRGREFNEQFF. The CDR3 coding sequence is TGTGCCAGCAGGCTGAGGGGGCGGGAGTTCAATGAGCAGTTCTTC.

This clonotype was observed at least ten times. The V and J genes are TRBV6-6 and TRBJ2-7, with 12 positions matching TRBD2. Germline loops: CDR1 MNHNY, CDR2 SVGAGI (reference sequence). This CDR3 has 14 residues. The V gene end was trimmed by 2 bases and the J gene end by 6 bases; junction bases not matched to a gene: 2. The CDR3 reads CASSYLAGGPEQYF. The CDR3 bases are TGTGCCAGCAGTTACCTAGCGGGGGGGCCCGAGCAGTACTTC.